This T cell receptor beta chain was retrieved from a study of T cell responses to AZD1222 COVID-19 vaccine. Libraries were prepared by immunoSEQ multiplex PCR; TCRdb keeps only in-frame clonotypes and omits some of them. The sample gives about 150,000 clones, 80% to 90% of which show up once; 7.5% to 8.5% is in the top ten. V lost 6 bases to trimming and J lost 6 bases, with 15 bases between them. Germline V gene sequence: CDR1 SGHAT, CDR2 FQNNGV. The CDR3 is 14 residues long. This receptor was obtained from an adult in good health. The specimen comprised peripheral blood, sampled on day 0 of AZD1222 vaccination. The chain has TRBV11-2 and TRBJ1-5; maybe TRBD1 (6 bases). This chain's CDR3 is CASSSDRPGQPQHF. The CDR3 DNA sequence: TGTGCCAGCAGTTCTGACAGGCCAGGTCAGCCCCAGCATTTT.